This is a list of T cell receptor beta chains from one sample in a study of blood T cells in healthy people across ages. TCRdb ran MiXCR on the 5' RACE reads and lists one entry per CDR3 protein. The table shows 870,000 or so distinct CDR3 sequences, with 29% occurring only once. Sequenced: blood. All receptors come from a woman older than 75 in good health. The CDR3 runs from the conserved cysteine through the conserved F or W. D genes are given only for firm matches. Clone size is given as once, few or many counts, or a class when the clone is expanded.

v_call: TRBV6-6; j_call: TRBJ1-4; d_call: NA; clone_size: few; cdr3_aa: CASSWGTTNEKLFF; cdr3_nt: TGTGCCAGCAGTTGGGGTACAACTAATGAAAAACTGTTTTTT
v_call: TRBV30; j_call: TRBJ2-7; d_call: TRBD2; clone_size: many; cdr3_aa: CACWGGSYEQYF; cdr3_nt: TGTGCCTGCTGGGGGGGATCCTACGAGCAGTACTTC
v_call: TRBV12-3/TRBV12-4; j_call: TRBJ2-5; d_call: TRBD2; clone_size: few; cdr3_aa: CASSLSWGGGQETQYF; cdr3_nt: TGTGCCAGCAGTTTAAGTTGGGGGGGTGGGCAAGAGACCCAGTACTTC
v_call: TRBV5-5; j_call: TRBJ1-6; d_call: NA; clone_size: few; cdr3_aa: CASSSLRHSNSPLHF; cdr3_nt: TGTGCCAGCAGCTCGCTCAGGCATAGTAATTCACCCCTCCACTTT
v_call: TRBV20-1; j_call: TRBJ1-4; d_call: TRBD1; clone_size: few; cdr3_aa: CSARDWAGGEKLFF; cdr3_nt: TGCAGTGCTAGAGATTGGGCAGGGGGTGAAAAACTGTTTTTT
v_call: TRBV5-1; j_call: TRBJ2-3; d_call: NA; clone_size: many; cdr3_aa: CASSWGDRRTLEGDTQYF; cdr3_nt: TGCGCCAGCAGCTGGGGGGACCGACGGACCCTCGAGGGAGATACGCAGTATTTT
v_call: TRBV7-2; j_call: TRBJ1-1; d_call: NA; clone_size: few; cdr3_aa: CASSPRGGEGTEAFF; cdr3_nt: TGTGCCAGCAGCCCCCGGGGGGGAGAAGGCACTGAAGCTTTCTTT
v_call: TRBV7-2; j_call: TRBJ1-4; d_call: NA; clone_size: once; cdr3_aa: CAGSLTNREKLFF; cdr3_nt: TGTGCCGGCAGCTTGACGAACAGGGAAAAACTGTTTTTT
v_call: TRBV11-2; j_call: TRBJ1-1; d_call: NA; clone_size: many; cdr3_aa: CASSLSRGDTEAFF; cdr3_nt: TGTGCCAGCAGCCTCTCCAGGGGAGACACTGAAGCTTTCTTT
v_call: TRBV18; j_call: TRBJ2-3; d_call: NA; clone_size: few; cdr3_aa: CASSPPWGVTDTQYF; cdr3_nt: TGTGCCAGCTCACCACCTTGGGGGGTGACAGATACGCAGTATTTT
v_call: TRBV12-3/TRBV12-4; j_call: TRBJ1-2; d_call: NA; clone_size: many; cdr3_aa: CASSLAGSYGYTF; cdr3_nt: TGTGCCAGCAGTTTGGCGGGAAGCTATGGCTACACCTTC
v_call: TRBV18; j_call: TRBJ2-5; d_call: NA; clone_size: few; cdr3_aa: CASSPLSGTTLETQYF; cdr3_nt: TGTGCCAGCTCACCACTCTCGGGGACAACTTTAGAGACCCAGTACTTC
v_call: TRBV20-1; j_call: TRBJ2-5; d_call: TRBD2; clone_size: many; cdr3_aa: CSARPLAGGGETQYF; cdr3_nt: TGCAGTGCTAGACCTCTAGCGGGGGGAGGGGAGACCCAGTACTTC